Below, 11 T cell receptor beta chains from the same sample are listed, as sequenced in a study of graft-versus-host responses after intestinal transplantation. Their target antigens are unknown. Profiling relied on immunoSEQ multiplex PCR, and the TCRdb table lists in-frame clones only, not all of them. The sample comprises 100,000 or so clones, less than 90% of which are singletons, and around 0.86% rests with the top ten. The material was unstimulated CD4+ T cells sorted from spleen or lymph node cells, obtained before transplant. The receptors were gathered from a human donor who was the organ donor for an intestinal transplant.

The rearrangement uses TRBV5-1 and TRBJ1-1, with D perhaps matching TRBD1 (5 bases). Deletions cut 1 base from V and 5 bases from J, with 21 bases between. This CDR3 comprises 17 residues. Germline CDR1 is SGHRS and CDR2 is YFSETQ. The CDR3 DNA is TGCGCCAGCAGCTTGTCGGGGACGACGATCAGGGCTACTGAAGCTTTCTTT. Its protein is CASSLSGTTIRATEAFF.

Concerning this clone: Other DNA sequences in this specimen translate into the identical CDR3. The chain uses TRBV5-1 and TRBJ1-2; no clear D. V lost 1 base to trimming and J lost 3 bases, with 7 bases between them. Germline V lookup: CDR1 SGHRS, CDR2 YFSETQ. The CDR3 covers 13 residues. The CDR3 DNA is TGCGCCAGCAGCTTGTCTGGGGACTATGGCTACACCTTC. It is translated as CASSLSGDYGYTF.

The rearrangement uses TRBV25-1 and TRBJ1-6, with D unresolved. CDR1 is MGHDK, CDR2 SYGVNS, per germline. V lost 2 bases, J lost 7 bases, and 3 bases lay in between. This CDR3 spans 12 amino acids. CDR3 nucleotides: TGTGCCAGCAGTGAAGGGAATTCACCCCTCCACTTT. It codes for CASSEGNSPLHF.

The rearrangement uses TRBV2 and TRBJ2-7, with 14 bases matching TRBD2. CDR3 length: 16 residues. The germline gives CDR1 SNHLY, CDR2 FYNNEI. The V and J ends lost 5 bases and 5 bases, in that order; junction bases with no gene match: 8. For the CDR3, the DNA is TGTGCCAGCAGTCTATCAAGGACTAGCGGGGGGCACGAGCAGTACTTC. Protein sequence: CASSLSRTSGGHEQYF.

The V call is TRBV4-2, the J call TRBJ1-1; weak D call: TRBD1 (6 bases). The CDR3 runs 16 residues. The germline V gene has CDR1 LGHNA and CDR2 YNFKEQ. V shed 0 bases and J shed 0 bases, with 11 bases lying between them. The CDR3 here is CASSQDRGRLNTEAFF. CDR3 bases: TGTGCCAGCAGCCAAGACAGGGGCCGATTGAACACTGAAGCTTTCTTT.

CDR3 DNA: TGTGCCAGCAGCTCCTACGTAGGGGGTAATTCACCCCTCCACTTT. This gives the protein CASSSYVGGNSPLHF. The chain recombines TRBV7-2 with TRBJ1-6; D possibly corresponds to TRBD1 (6 bases). The CDR3 contains 15 residues. Germline CDR1 reads SGHTA; CDR2 reads FQGNSA. V lost 4 bases, J lost 6 bases, and 13 bases lay in between.

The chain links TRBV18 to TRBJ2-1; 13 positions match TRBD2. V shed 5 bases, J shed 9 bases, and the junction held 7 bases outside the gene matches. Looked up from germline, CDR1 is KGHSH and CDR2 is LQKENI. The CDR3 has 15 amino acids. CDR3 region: CASSGLAGEGGEQFF. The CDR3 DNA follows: TGTGCCAGCTCAGGACTAGCGGGGGAAGGTGGTGAGCAGTTCTTC.

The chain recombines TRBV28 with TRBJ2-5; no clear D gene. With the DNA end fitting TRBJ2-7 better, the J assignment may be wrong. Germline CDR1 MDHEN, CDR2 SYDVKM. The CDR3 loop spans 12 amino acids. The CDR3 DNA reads TGTGCCAGCAGTCCCTCCCCCTACGAGCAGTACTTC. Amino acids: CASSPSPYEQYF.

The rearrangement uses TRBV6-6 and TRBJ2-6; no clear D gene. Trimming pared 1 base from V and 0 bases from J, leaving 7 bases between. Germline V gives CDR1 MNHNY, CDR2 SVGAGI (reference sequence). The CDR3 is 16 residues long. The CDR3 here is CASSYFLSSGANVLTF. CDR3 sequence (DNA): TGTGCCAGCAGTTACTTCCTCAGCTCTGGGGCCAACGTCCTGACTTTC.

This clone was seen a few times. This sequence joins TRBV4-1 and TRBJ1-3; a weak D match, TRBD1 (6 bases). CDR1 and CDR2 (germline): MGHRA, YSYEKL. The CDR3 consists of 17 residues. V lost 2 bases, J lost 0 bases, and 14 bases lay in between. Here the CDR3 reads CASSQWDKGVSGNTIYF. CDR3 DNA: TGCGCCAGCAGCCAATGGGACAAGGGAGTCTCTGGAAACACCATATATTTT.

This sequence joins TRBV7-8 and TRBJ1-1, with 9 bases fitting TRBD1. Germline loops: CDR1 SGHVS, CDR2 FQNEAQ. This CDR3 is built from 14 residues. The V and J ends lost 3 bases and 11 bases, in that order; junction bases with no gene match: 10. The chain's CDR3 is CASSFDRGSFLAFF. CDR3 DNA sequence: TGTGCCAGCAGCTTCGACAGGGGGTCTTTCCTGGCTTTCTTT.